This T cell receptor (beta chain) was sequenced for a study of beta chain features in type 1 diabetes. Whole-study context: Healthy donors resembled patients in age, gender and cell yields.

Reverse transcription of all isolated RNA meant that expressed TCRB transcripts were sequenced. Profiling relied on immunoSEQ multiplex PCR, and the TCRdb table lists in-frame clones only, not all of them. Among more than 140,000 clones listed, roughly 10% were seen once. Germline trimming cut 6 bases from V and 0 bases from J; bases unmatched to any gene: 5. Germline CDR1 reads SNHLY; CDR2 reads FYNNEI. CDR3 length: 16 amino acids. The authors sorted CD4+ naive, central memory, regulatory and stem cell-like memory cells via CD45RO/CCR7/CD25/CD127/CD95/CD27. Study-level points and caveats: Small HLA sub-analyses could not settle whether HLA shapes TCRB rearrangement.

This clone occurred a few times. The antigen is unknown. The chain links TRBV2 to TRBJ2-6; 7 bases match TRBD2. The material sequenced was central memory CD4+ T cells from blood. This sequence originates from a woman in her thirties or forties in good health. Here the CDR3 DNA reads TGTGCCAGCAGGGGAGGGGATAGCTCTGGGGCCAACGTCCTGACTTTC. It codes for CASRGGDSSGANVLTF. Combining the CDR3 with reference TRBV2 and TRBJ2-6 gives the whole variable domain EPEVTQTPSHQVTQMGQEVILRCVPISNHLYFYWYRQILGQKVEFLVSFYNNEISEKSEIFDDQFSVERPDGSNFTLKIRSTKLEDSAMYFCASRGGDSSGANVLTFGAGSRLTVL.